This T cell receptor beta chain emerged from a study of CD4 T cells in relation to SARS-CoV-2 and coronaviruses. TCRdb's copy holds only in-frame clones and misses some; the assay was immunoSEQ multiplex PCR. Of approximately 20,000 clones listed, around 80% were seen once; the top ten hold roughly 10%. Unexposed donor CD4+ T cells date from about 2011-2018, before the COVID-19 pandemic. The cells were cultured for less than twelve days before CD4+ T cells were isolated. Unexposed-donor CD4+ T cells were probed with SARS-CoV-2 S/N and four cold-coronavirus spikes, cells permitting. Notes on this clone: Its matching antigen is unknown.

The V gene end was trimmed by 6 bases and the J gene end by 8 bases; junction bases not matched to a gene: 18. Germline CDR1 LNHDA, CDR2 SQIVND (reference sequence). The CDR3 runs 18 residues. The receptor's source is a human donor in good health. The chain is built from TRBV19 and TRBJ1-6; 8 nucleotides agree with TRBD1. Material: CD4+ T cells from PBMCs, cultured in vitro. The CDR3 loop is CASSLSLIQTGADSPLHF. CDR3 sequence (DNA): TGTGCCAGTAGCTTATCCCTAATCCAGACAGGGGCGGATTCACCCCTCCACTTT.